This T cell receptor beta chain was sequenced for a study of Ad26.COV2.S vaccination and SARS-CoV-2 variants. Study-wide context: Into the muscle, Ad26.COV2.S was dosed once or twice, 56 days apart.

Here immunoSEQ multiplex PCR was the method, and the copy in TCRdb shows in-frame clones only, minus some. The sample carries 350,000 to 550,000 clones, roughly 89% recorded once. This CDR3 is built from 15 residues. V lost 1 base to trimming and J lost 5 bases, with 14 bases between them. CDR1 and CDR2 (germline): SGHTA, FQGTGA. Described treatment: roughly 20 received Ad26.COV2.S at low or high dose, single or two shots; five or six received placebo; per-sample allocation not given. Sample collection was performed on day 63 after the first vaccine or placebo injection. Recruitment in Boston yielded a donor of adult age, 18-55 years.

The clonotype comes from a person between 18 and 65 years old who received the Ad26.COV2.S COVID-19 vaccine or a placebo. The genes are TRBV7-3 and TRBJ2-5; a possible D gene is TRBD2 (5 bases). The specimen comprised peripheral blood, sampled in a trial of Ad26.COV2.S vaccine versus placebo. The CDR3 DNA reads as TGTGCCAGCAGCTTAAAGTCTAGCCCGTGGGAGACCCAGTACTTC. Its protein is CASSLKSSPWETQYF.